Following are 6 T cell receptor beta chains from one sample sequenced in a study of memory CD4+ T cells and cytomegalovirus serostatus. The sort gate was single viable CD3+CD4+CD8-CD45RO+ cells for memory CD4+ T cells. TCRdb's copy holds only in-frame clones and misses some; the assay was immunoSEQ multiplex PCR. The data contain about 82,000 clones, less than 90% of them seen just once; the ten biggest clones take up less than 0.9%. Specimen: memory CD4+ T cells from blood. These TCRs come from an adult in good health and CMV-seronegative.

This clone showed up just a few times. The chain combines TRBV2 with TRBJ2-5; D is perhaps TRBD2 (6 bases). This CDR3 is built from 13 residues. V lost 3 bases and J 7 bases, leaving 12 bases between the germline ends. Germline CDR1 is SNHLY and CDR2 is FYNNEI. The CDR3 loop is CASSERGAATQYF. In DNA, the CDR3 is TGTGCCAGCAGTGAGCGGGGTGCGGCGACCCAGTACTTC.

The V gene is TRBV11-1, the J gene TRBJ2-2; D tentatively fits TRBD1 or TRBD2 (5 bases each). Germline V gene sequence: CDR1 SGHAT, CDR2 FQDESV (reference sequence). V dropped 6 bases and J dropped 0 bases, with 8 bases sitting between them. The length of the CDR3 is 14 residues. The CDR3 nucleotides read TGTGCCAGCAGTAAGGGACCGAACACCGGGGAGCTGTTTTTT. This sequence encodes CASSKGPNTGELFF.

This clone was seen just once. The V and J genes are TRBV4-3 and TRBJ1-6, with 9 bases lining up with TRBD1. The V gene end was trimmed by 10 bases and the J gene end by 0 bases; junction bases not matched to a gene: 10. CDR3 length: 17 amino acids. Germline V gene lookup returns CDR1 LGHNA and CDR2 YSLEER. CDR3 nucleotides: TGCGCCATCCGGGACAGGGCCTTGAGCTCCTATAATTCACCCCTCCACTTT. Protein product: CAIRDRALSSYNSPLHF.

The V gene is TRBV10-3, the J gene TRBJ1-1, with D possibly matching TRBD1 (5 bases). This CDR3 is built from 14 residues. CDR1 and CDR2 (germline): ENHRY, SYGVKD. Trimming took off 4 bases at V and 2 bases at J, with 11 bases between the two ends. CDR3 amino acids: CAISGGDLNTEAFF. CDR3 nucleotides: TGTGCCATCAGTGGAGGGGACCTCAACACTGAAGCTTTCTTT.

This clone appeared a few times. The chain links TRBV18 to TRBJ1-1; 7 bases map to TRBD1. V dropped 8 bases and J dropped 1; count of bases not matched to a gene: 4. Germline V gives CDR1 KGHSH, CDR2 LQKENI. The CDR3 loop spans 13 amino acids. The CDR3 DNA is TGTGCCAGCCGTCAGGGGGAGAACACTGAAGCTTTCTTT. Residues: CASRQGENTEAFF. Looking up the rest from reference TRBV18 and TRBJ1-1 gives the full variable domain: NAGVMQNPRHLVRRRGQEARLRCSPMKGHSHVYWYRQLPEEGLKFMVYLQKENIIDESGMPKERFSAEFPKEGPSILRIQQVVRGDSAAYFCASRQGENTEAFFGQGTRLTVV.

CDR3 loop: CASSLRYRRNTEAFF. The CDR3 coding sequence is TGTGCCAGCAGTTTAAGGTACAGGAGGAACACTGAAGCTTTCTTT. V usage is TRBV28 and J usage is TRBJ1-1; a possible D gene is TRBD1 (5 bases). CDR1 and CDR2 from the germline V gene are MDHEN and SYDVKM. V was pared by 2 bases and J by 1 base, with 11 bases between. The CDR3 spans 15 residues. The full variable domain, rest sourced from reference TRBV28 and TRBJ1-1, is DVKVTQSSRYLVKRTGEKVFLECVQDMDHENMFWYRQDPGLGLRLIYFSYDVKMKEKGDIPEGYSVSREKKERFSLILESASTNQTSMYLCASSLRYRRNTEAFFGQGTRLTVV.